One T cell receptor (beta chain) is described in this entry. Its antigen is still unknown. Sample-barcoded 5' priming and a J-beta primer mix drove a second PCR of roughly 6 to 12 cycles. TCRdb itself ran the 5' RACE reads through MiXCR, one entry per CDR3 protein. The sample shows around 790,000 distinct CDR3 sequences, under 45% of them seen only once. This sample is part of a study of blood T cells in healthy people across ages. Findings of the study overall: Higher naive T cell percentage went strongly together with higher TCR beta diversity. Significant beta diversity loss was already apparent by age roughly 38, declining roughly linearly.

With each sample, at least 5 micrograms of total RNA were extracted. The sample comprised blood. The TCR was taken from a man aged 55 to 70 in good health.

The CDR3 coding sequence is TGTGCCAGCAGCCAGGGTCATAACAATGAGCAGTTCTTC. The encoded protein is CASSQGHNNEQFF. The chain recombines TRBV3-1 with TRBJ2-1; D unclear. Trimming left V 3 bases short and J 5 bases short, with 8 bases between. The CDR3 loop spans 13 amino acids. Germline-derived CDR1 and CDR2 are LGHDT and YNNKEL (reference sequence).